This T cell receptor (beta chain) was captured by sequencing in a study of T cells after yellow fever vaccination. Findings of the study overall: A weaker secondary response peaked on day 5, the primary on day 15.

TCRdb re-called the 5' RACE reads with MiXCR, one entry per CDR3 protein. The table has fewer than 350,000 distinct CDR3 sequences, approximately 4% seen once; the top ten hold roughly a fifth. In regard to this clonotype: The antigen remains unidentified.

Germline V CDR1 and CDR2: SGDLS, YYNGEE. Trimming removed 4 bases at V and 1 base at J, with 14 bases between. The CDR3 runs 15 residues. The TCR comes from a man younger than 35 who received the YFV17D yellow fever vaccine. The chain employs TRBV9 and TRBJ1-1, with no clear D. This specimen was PBMCs, taken 15 days after the yellow fever booster vaccination. CDR3 in amino acids: CASSPGRYENTEAFF. CDR3 nucleotides: TGTGCCAGCAGCCCTGGACGGTACGAGAACACTGAAGCTTTCTTT.